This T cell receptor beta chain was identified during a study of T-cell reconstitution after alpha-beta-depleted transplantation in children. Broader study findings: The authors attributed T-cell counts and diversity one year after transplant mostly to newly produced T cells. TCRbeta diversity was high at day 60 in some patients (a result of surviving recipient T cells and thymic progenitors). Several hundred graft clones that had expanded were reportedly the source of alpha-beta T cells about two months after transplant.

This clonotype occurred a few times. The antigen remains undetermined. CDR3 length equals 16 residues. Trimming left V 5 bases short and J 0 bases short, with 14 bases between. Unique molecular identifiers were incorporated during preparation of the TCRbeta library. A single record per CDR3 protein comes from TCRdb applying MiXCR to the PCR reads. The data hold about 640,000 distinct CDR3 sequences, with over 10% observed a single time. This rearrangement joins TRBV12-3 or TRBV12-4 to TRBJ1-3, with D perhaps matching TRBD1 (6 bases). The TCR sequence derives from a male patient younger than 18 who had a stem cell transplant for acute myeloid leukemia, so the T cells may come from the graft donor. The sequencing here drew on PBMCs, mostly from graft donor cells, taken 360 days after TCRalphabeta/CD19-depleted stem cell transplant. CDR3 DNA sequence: TGTGCCAGCAGTCCCCGACAGGTTTTCTCTGGAAACACCATATATTTT. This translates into CASSPRQVFSGNTIYF.